These 13 T cell receptor beta chains were sequenced from one sample in a study of Tregs in tolerant kidney transplant recipients. TCRdb keeps only in-frame clones here, not all; method: immunoSEQ multiplex PCR. Among 15,000 to 20,000 clones listed, about three fifths were seen once. No antigen has been identified for these receptors. What was sequenced was Tregs from blood cultured with allogeneic cells. The receptors were gathered from a human donor in good health.

The chain is built from TRBV6-6 and TRBJ1-1, with D possibly being TRBD1 (5 bases). Between the trimmed V and J ends, which lost 0 bases and 4 bases, there was a span of 15 bases. The CDR3 extends over 16 amino acids. The V gene's germline CDR1 is MNHNY and CDR2 SVGAGI (reference sequence). Written as DNA, the CDR3 is TGTGCCAGCAGTTACTCTAGAGGGGCGGGGAGCACTGAAGCTTTCTTT. As protein: CASSYSRGAGSTEAFF.

The chain carries TRBV6-4 and TRBJ2-6; 12 nucleotides line up with TRBD2. The CDR3 has 17 amino acids. V trimming: 5 bases; J trimming: 0 bases; junction bases outside the gene matches: 2. Per the germline V gene, CDR1 is MRHNA and CDR2 is SNTAGT. The CDR3 loop reads CASSRTSGISGANVLTF. Written as DNA, the CDR3 is TGTGCCAGCAGTCGGACTAGCGGGATCTCTGGGGCCAACGTCCTGACTTTC.

The V call is TRBV2, the J call TRBJ1-1; tentatively, D is TRBD1 (5 bases). Trimming took 5 bases from V and 2 from J, leaving 6 bases between them. The CDR3 is 12 amino acids. Looked up from germline, CDR1 is SNHLY and CDR2 is FYNNEI. CDR3 loop: CASSQGNTEAFF. Written as DNA, the CDR3 is TGTGCCAGCAGTCAGGGTAACACTGAAGCTTTCTTT.

The chain employs TRBV6-6 and TRBJ1-5; possible D gene TRBD1, 6 bases. This CDR3 spans 13 amino acids. Per the germline V gene, CDR1 is MNHNY and CDR2 is SVGAGI (reference sequence). The V and J ends lost 7 bases and 6 bases respectively, with 13 bases between them. This CDR3 reads CASTQGLGQPQHF. Written as DNA, the CDR3 is TGTGCCAGCACACAGGGCCTAGGTCAGCCCCAGCATTTT.

This chain connects TRBV30 to TRBJ1-1, with D tentatively TRBD1 (5 bases). The germline V and J ends were trimmed by 2 bases and 0 bases, with 7 bases remaining between them. Germline CDR1 GTSNPN, CDR2 SVGIG (reference sequence). This CDR3 spans 13 amino acids. CDR3 residues: CAWSRGMNTEAFF. In nucleotides, the CDR3 is TGTGCCTGGAGTCGGGGGATGAACACTGAAGCTTTCTTT.

This clone is medium-sized (0.01 to 0.1%) within its sample. J is TRBJ2-7 and V is TRBV25-1; maybe TRBD1 (6 bases). Trimming took 2 bases from V and 7 from J, leaving 9 bases between them. This CDR3 comprises 12 residues. Germline V CDR1 and CDR2: MGHDK, SYGVNS. In DNA form, the CDR3 reads TGTGCCAGCAGTGAAACAGGGCGAGAGCAGTACTTC. Its translation: CASSETGREQYF.

This chain uses TRBV11-2 with TRBJ2-4; 9 bases agree with TRBD1. After removal of 3 bases from V and 4 bases from J, the junction contained 4 bases not matched to a gene. CDR1 and CDR2 (germline): SGHAT, FQNNGV. The length of the CDR3 is 15 residues. CDR3 nucleotides: TGTGCCAGCAGCTTGACCGGGACAGGGAAAAACATTCAGTACTTC. Translating it yields CASSLTGTGKNIQYF.

This clone ranks as medium-sized. The chain joins TRBV4-2 to TRBJ1-5, with 7 positions matching TRBD1. Germline CDR1 LGHNA, CDR2 YNFKEQ. This CDR3 is built from 14 residues. Losses at the gene ends were 6 bases for V and 4 bases for J; bases not matched to a gene: 6. The CDR3 DNA reads TGTGCCAGCAGTCCGGGACAGATAAATCAGCCCCAGCATTTT. This encodes CASSPGQINQPQHF.

V gene TRBV18 combines with J gene TRBJ1-5, with D hard to call. V gave up 2 bases and J gave up 14 bases, with 16 bases separating them. Germline lookup yields CDR1 KGHSH and CDR2 LQKENI. This CDR3 comprises 13 residues. The CDR3 bases are TGTGCCAGCTCACCAGGTATAGAGAGGGAAGAGCATTTT. Protein product: CASSPGIEREEHF.

There are a few counts of this clone. The genes are TRBV30 and TRBJ1-1, with D uncertain. Germline lookup yields CDR1 GTSNPN and CDR2 SVGIG (reference sequence). The CDR3 consists of 11 residues. Trimming left V 3 bases short and J 5 bases short, with 7 bases between. The CDR3 is CAWSGRTEAFF. The DNA for the CDR3 is TGTGCCTGGAGCGGTAGGACTGAAGCTTTCTTT.

This rearrangement joins TRBV15 to TRBJ2-5, with 9 bases that match TRBD2. The J call may be incorrect, as the DNA end agrees better with TRBJ2-7. The CDR3 has 16 residues. Germline loops: CDR1 LNHNV, CDR2 YYDKDF (reference sequence). Here the CDR3 DNA reads TGTGCCACCAGCAGAGATCGAGCGGGAGGCCCCTACGAGCAGTACTTC. Translation: CATSRDRAGGPYEQYF.

V is TRBV18 and J is TRBJ2-3; the match to TRBD2 covers 15 bases. The CDR3 totals 18 residues. Germline-derived CDR1 and CDR2 are KGHSH and LQKENI. V trimming: 2 bases; J trimming: 0 bases; junction bases outside the gene matches: 3. The DNA of the CDR3 is TGTGCCAGCTCACCAAAGGGGACTAGCGGGGGGAGCACAGATACGCAGTATTTT. It is translated as CASSPKGTSGGSTDTQYF. Drawing the rest from reference TRBV18 and TRBJ2-3, the complete variable domain is NAGVMQNPRHLVRRRGQEARLRCSPMKGHSHVYWYRQLPEEGLKFMVYLQKENIIDESGMPKERFSAEFPKEGPSILRIQQVVRGDSAAYFCASSPKGTSGGSTDTQYFGPGTRLTVL.

The J gene is TRBJ2-2, the V gene TRBV19, with a weak D call TRBD2 (6 bases). CDR3 length equals 12 residues. Deletions cut 9 bases from V and 3 bases from J, with 8 bases between. Germline V CDR1 and CDR2: LNHDA, SQIVND (reference sequence). The CDR3 DNA reads as TGTGCCAGCGGGAGAGACACCGGGGAGCTGTTTTTT. It is translated as CASGRDTGELFF.